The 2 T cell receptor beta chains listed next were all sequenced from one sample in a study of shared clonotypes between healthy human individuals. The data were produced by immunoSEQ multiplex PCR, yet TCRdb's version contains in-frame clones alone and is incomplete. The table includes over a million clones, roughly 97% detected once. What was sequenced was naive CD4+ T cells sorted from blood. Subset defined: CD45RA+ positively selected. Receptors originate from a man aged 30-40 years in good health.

The CDR3 sequence: CASSLVRGMDKNIQYF. CDR3 coding DNA: TGCGCCAGCAGCTTGGTCAGGGGAATGGACAAAAACATTCAGTACTTC. This sequence joins TRBV5-1 and TRBJ2-4, with D possibly TRBD1 on 6 matching bases. The CDR3 has 16 amino acids. The V end lost 0 bases, the J end lost 3 bases, and 13 bases lay between the germline ends. The germline V gene has CDR1 SGHRS and CDR2 YFSETQ.

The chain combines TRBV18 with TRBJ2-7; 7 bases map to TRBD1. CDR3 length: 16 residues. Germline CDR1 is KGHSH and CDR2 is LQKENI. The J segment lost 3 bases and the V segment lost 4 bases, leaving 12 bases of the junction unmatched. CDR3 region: CASSLYSRDSGYEQYF. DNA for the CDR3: TGTGCCAGCTCACTATACAGCCGGGACAGCGGCTACGAGCAGTACTTC.